Only a few counts were recorded for the clone carrying this TCR beta chain. Its antigen is undetermined. This record comes from a study of CD8+CD57+ T cells in acquired aplastic anemia. Overall study: The average for DNA from sorted CD4+ and CD8+ cells was approximately 3.2 ug.

Selection for sequencing was limited to patients who had shown CD8+CD57+ cell expansion by flow cytometry. Every one of the patients had aplastic anemia (severe, acquired). Germline V gives CDR1 DFQATT, CDR2 SNEGSKA (reference sequence). Deletions cut 0 bases from V and 1 base from J, with 6 bases between. This CDR3 is 14 amino acids long. Study-wide results and caveats: Roughly 27 sequences, all CD8+ CDR3, were shared between patients and controls. Between patients and controls, CD8+ Simpson's diversity did not vary significantly.

Genomic DNA acted as the template from which TCR beta VDJ combination and CDR3 sequence profiling were carried out. One entry per CDR3 protein, called by TCRdb with MiXCR from the reads. The table records 260,000 or so distinct CDR3 sequences, roughly 82% of them present only once. Sequenced material: sorted CD4+, CD8+, or CD8+CD57+ T cells (not recorded which) from PBMCs. The chain joins TRBV20-1 to TRBJ2-2; D call uncertain. The TCR sequence derives from a human donor with aplastic anemia. The DNA of the CDR3 is TGCAGTGCTAGAGATTCGGGGAACACCGGGGAGCTGTTTTTT. This encodes CSARDSGNTGELFF.